The 32 T cell receptor beta chains below were found in one sample sequenced in a study of T cells expressing NK-cell markers. TCRdb re-called the 5' RACE reads; every CDR3 protein appears as one record, without DNA. The specimen's table records about 260,000 distinct CDR3 sequences. Material for sequencing was blood T cells: a sorted CD56 or NKG2C T cell subset, CD4+ or CD8+ T cells, or bulk PBMC T cells (not recorded which). The receptors stem from a man aged 18 to 29 in good health.

The J gene is TRBJ1-2, the V gene TRBV28. CDR1 MDHEN and CDR2 SYDVKM come from the germline V gene. This CDR3 has 13 amino acids. The CDR3 spells CASISGNRDGYTF.

This chain joins TRBV20-1 and TRBJ2-7; TCRdb indicates TRBD2, and absent DNA this call remains unverified. The CDR3 is 11 amino acids. CDR1 and CDR2 from the germline V gene are DFQATT and SNEGSKA (reference sequence). CDR3 in amino acids: CSARVGSEQYF.

V gene TRBV10-3 combines with J gene TRBJ2-5; lacking DNA, the TRBD2 call made by TCRdb goes unchecked. The CDR3 is made up of 15 amino acids. Germline V gives CDR1 ENHRY, CDR2 SYGVKD. The CDR3 loop reads CAISESGRGEETQYF.

This rearrangement joins TRBV30 to TRBJ2-2; TCRdb reports TRBD2, a call that lacks DNA to check it against. Germline V gives CDR1 GTSNPN, CDR2 SVGIG (reference sequence). This CDR3 contains 13 residues. The CDR3 spells CAWSVVRARELFF. The full variable domain, its missing parts supplied by reference TRBV30 and TRBJ2-2, is SQTIHQWPATLVQPVGSPLSLECTVEGTSNPNLYWYRQAAGRGLQLLFYSVGIGQISSEVPQNLSASRPQDRQFILSSKKLLLSDSGFYLCAWSVVRARELFFGEGSRLTVL.

V usage is TRBV11-2 and J usage is TRBJ2-1; without DNA, the TCRdb call of TRBD2 cannot be checked. This CDR3 region has 15 residues. Germline V CDR1 and CDR2: SGHAT, FQNNGV. The CDR3 is CASSLLRTSYNEQFF. The full variable domain, its missing parts supplied by reference TRBV11-2 and TRBJ2-1, is EAGVAQSPRYKIIEKRQSVAFWCNPISGHATLYWYQQILGQGPKLLIQFQNNGVVDDSQLPKDRFSAERLKGVDSTLKIQPAKLEDSAVYLCASSLLRTSYNEQFFGPGTRLTVL.

The chain carries TRBV6-5 and TRBJ1-4. The V gene's germline CDR1 is MNHEY and CDR2 SVGAGI. This CDR3 region has 12 residues. The CDR3 region is CASRPSGEKLFF.

The chain combines TRBV5-5 with TRBJ2-7; the TRBD1 assignment by TCRdb is unverifiable without DNA. Germline CDR1 reads SGHKS; CDR2 reads YYEKEE (reference sequence). This CDR3 has 12 residues. The CDR3 here is CASSLGQDEQYF.

This chain connects TRBV10-3 to TRBJ2-6; TCRdb gives TRBD2 as the D gene, but with no DNA this cannot be confirmed. The CDR3 length is 17 residues. Germline lookup yields CDR1 ENHRY and CDR2 SYGVKD. CDR3 loop: CAISETSGTFGANVLTF.

The chain has TRBV7-3 and TRBJ2-2; TCRdb reports TRBD1, a call that lacks DNA to check it against. Germline values: CDR1 SGHTA, CDR2 FQGTGA. This CDR3 has 15 residues. The CDR3 spells CASSSIPRGTGELFF.

The chain has TRBV7-6 and TRBJ2-2; TCRdb indicates TRBD1, and absent DNA this call remains unverified. Germline assignment: CDR1 SGHVS and CDR2 FNYEAQ. This CDR3 is built from 17 residues. This chain's CDR3 is CASSLDPQGSATGELFF.

This chain joins TRBV2 and TRBJ2-1; the TRBD2 assignment by TCRdb is unverifiable without DNA. The CDR3 runs 16 residues. Germline-derived CDR1 and CDR2 are SNHLY and FYNNEI. The CDR3 reads CASSRAAVERDNEQFF.

The chain employs TRBV21-1 and TRBJ1-5; TCRdb's D call, TRBD1, is unchecked because there is no DNA. TRBV21-1 is noted as a pseudogene. The CDR3 runs 15 residues. The CDR3 sequence: CASSKASGARQPQHF.

J is TRBJ1-6 and V is TRBV7-2; the D call of TRBD1 rests on TCRdb alone, since no DNA is present to check it. The CDR3 extends over 15 amino acids. The germline V gene encodes CDR1 SGHTA and CDR2 FQGNSA. The chain's CDR3 is CASSQRMGANSPLHF.

CDR3 residues: CASSHPWNTEAFF. This chain joins TRBV5-1 and TRBJ1-1; the D call from TCRdb, TRBD1, cannot be confirmed without DNA. Looked up from germline, CDR1 is SGHRS and CDR2 is YFSETQ. The CDR3 extends over 13 amino acids. Filled out from reference TRBV5-1 and TRBJ1-1, the complete variable domain reads KAGVTQTPRYLIKTRGQQVTLSCSPISGHRSVSWYQQTPGQGLQFLFEYFSETQRNKGNFPGRFSGRQFSNSRSEMNVSTLELGDSALYLCASSHPWNTEAFFGQGTRLTVV.

This chain connects TRBV12-3 or TRBV12-4 to TRBJ2-5; TCRdb returns TRBD2, unconfirmable since there is no DNA. The CDR3 is 13 residues long. CDR3 residues: CASSRQLQETQYF.

The rearrangement links TRBV7-9 to TRBJ2-1; the TCRdb D gene call, TRBD2, has no DNA to confirm it. Germline V lookup: CDR1 SEHNR, CDR2 FQNEAQ (reference sequence). This CDR3 is built from 18 residues. The CDR3: CASSLGAPSGKPYNEQFF.

The CDR3 reads CASSLMGGYTDTQYF. The rearrangement links TRBV7-3 to TRBJ2-3; the TCRdb call, TRBD2, lacks DNA for checking. The CDR3 is made up of 15 amino acids. Germline CDR1 and CDR2: SGHTA and FQGTGA.

This sequence joins TRBV3-1 and TRBJ2-2; the TCRdb D gene call, TRBD2, has no DNA to confirm it. CDR3 length: 16 amino acids. The V gene's germline CDR1 is LGHDT and CDR2 YNNKEL (reference sequence). The CDR3 reads CASSHGGRMNTGELFF. The full variable domain, in which reference TRBV3-1 and TRBJ2-2 provide the parts outside the CDR3, is DTAVSQTPKYLVTQMGNDKSIKCEQNLGHDTMYWYKQDSKKFLKIMFSYNNKELIINETVPNRFSPKSPDKAHLNLHINSLELGDSAVYFCASSHGGRMNTGELFFGEGSRLTVL.

The rearrangement uses TRBV10-1 and TRBJ2-4; the TCRdb call, TRBD1, lacks DNA for checking. Germline V lookup: CDR1 WNHNN, CDR2 SYGVQD (reference sequence). The CDR3 loop spans 15 amino acids. The CDR3 loop is CASSPVTGHLNIQYF.

This chain links TRBV6-5 with TRBJ2-5; the TRBD2 assignment by TCRdb is unverifiable without DNA. There are 14 residues in the CDR3. Per the germline V gene, CDR1 is MNHEY and CDR2 is SVGAGI. CDR3 sequence reads: CASSYEGDWETQYF.

The chain uses TRBV29-1 and TRBJ1-6. The CDR3 length is 11 residues. Germline lookup yields CDR1 SQVTM and CDR2 ANQGSEA. This CDR3 is CSAGDELRLHF.

The J gene is TRBJ2-1, the V gene TRBV6-2 or TRBV6-3; the TCRdb D gene call, TRBD2, has no DNA to confirm it. The CDR3 extends over 16 amino acids. The germline gives CDR1 MNHEY, CDR2 SVGEGT. This CDR3 reads CASSYWREGLNNEQFF.

The genes are TRBV29-1 and TRBJ2-3; TCRdb selects TRBD2, and the lack of DNA leaves this call unchecked. The CDR3 is 14 residues long. Germline loops: CDR1 SQVTM, CDR2 ANQGSEA. CDR3 amino acids: CTAGPGGGTDTQYF.

The chain recombines TRBV4-3 with TRBJ2-3; no DNA is available, so the TRBD1 call from TCRdb remains unchecked. There are 16 residues in the CDR3. Germline CDR1 and CDR2: LGHNA and YSLEER. The CDR3 sequence: CASSPGTGISTDTQYF.

The genes are TRBV27 and TRBJ1-1. Per germline, CDR1 MNHEY and CDR2 SMNVEV (reference sequence). This CDR3 spans 17 amino acids. CDR3 region: CASSFGGVLVGGTEAFF.

The chain recombines TRBV29-1 with TRBJ2-2. Germline CDR1 is SQVTM and CDR2 is ANQGSEA. This CDR3 contains 13 residues. CDR3: CSVGLAKTGELFF.

The chain couples TRBV29-1 to TRBJ2-7; as DNA is missing, the TRBD1 call by TCRdb cannot be tested. Germline CDR1 SQVTM, CDR2 ANQGSEA. The CDR3 is made up of 14 amino acids. CDR3 region: CSETLGQGQHEQYF.

The V and J genes are TRBV7-9 and TRBJ2-1; TCRdb's D call of TRBD1 is untestable without DNA. This CDR3 has 15 amino acids. Germline assignment: CDR1 SEHNR and CDR2 FQNEAQ (reference sequence). The CDR3 reads CASSLRGQGSDEQFF.

V is TRBV24-1 and J is TRBJ2-5; TCRdb calls TRBD1, which cannot be checked without DNA. The CDR3 runs to 15 residues. Germline V CDR1 and CDR2: KGHDR, SFDVKD. CDR3 loop: CATSDRRQFQETQYF.

CDR3: CASSFSNNEQFF. This rearrangement joins TRBV7-2 to TRBJ2-1. Germline CDR1 SGHTA, CDR2 FQGNSA. CDR3 length equals 12 residues.

The chain recombines TRBV6-2 or TRBV6-3 with TRBJ1-1. Per germline, CDR1 MNHEY and CDR2 SVGEGT. The CDR3 totals 13 residues. The chain's CDR3 is CASSNPMNTEAFF.

This chain uses TRBV20-1 with TRBJ2-3; TCRdb's D call of TRBD2 is untestable without DNA. Germline V lookup: CDR1 DFQATT, CDR2 SNEGSKA (reference sequence). The CDR3 runs 15 residues. The CDR3 loop is CSARDGTSGRDTQYF.